This TCR beta chain was sequenced for a study of T-cell reconstitution after alpha-beta-depleted transplantation in children. Study-level findings and limits: Several hundred graft clones that had expanded were reportedly the source of alpha-beta T cells about two months after transplant. Fresh T-cell production supplied most of the T-cell counts and diversity seen one year after transplant. The origin of high day-60 TCRbeta diversity in some patients lay in surviving recipient T cells and thymic progenitors.

This clonotype occurred a few times. No antigen is known for it. The CDR3 has 15 amino acids. V lost 5 bases and J lost 5, with 16 bases in between. Construction of the TCRbeta library involved unique molecular identifiers. TCRdb independently ran MiXCR on the PCR reads; one entry per CDR3 protein. The profile shows 90,000 to 120,000 distinct CDR3 sequences, roughly 6.1% of them singletons. The receptor was isolated from a male patient between 2 and 10 years old who had a stem cell transplant for acute lymphoblastic leukemia, so the T cells may come from the graft donor. This rearrangement joins TRBV12-3 or TRBV12-4 to TRBJ2-1, with a weak D call TRBD2 (6 bases). The specimen comprised PBMCs, mostly from graft donor cells, sampled 360 days after TCRalphabeta/CD19-depleted stem cell transplant. DNA of the CDR3: TGTGCCAGCAGTGCGGGACTGGATTTTAACAATGAGCAGTTCTTC. Residues: CASSAGLDFNNEQFF.